This entry describes one TCR beta chain. Per the germline V gene, CDR1 is MGHDK and CDR2 is SYGVNS. This CDR3 is 14 amino acids long. V lost 3 bases to trimming and J lost 0 bases, with 9 bases between them. Assay used: immunoSEQ multiplex PCR; TCRdb lists only in-frame clones, some missing. The table shows over 200,000 clones, with around nine tenths occurring only once. This sample stems from a study of blood T cell repertoires in COVID-19. The wider study: Italy, Spain and the United States were the sources of the convalescent and acute COVID-19 samples. T cells, B-cell-depleted T cells, or PBMCs provided the cDNA or gDNA that served as material.

The source of this sequence is a middle-aged man who had recovered from COVID-19. The specimen sequenced was peripheral blood. The rearrangement joins TRBV25-1 to TRBJ2-7, with D unclear. The CDR3 is CASSDPPNSYEQYF. The CDR3 DNA sequence: TGTGCCAGCAGTGACCCCCCTAACTCCTACGAGCAGTACTTC.